The entry that follows covers one T cell receptor (beta chain) sequence. This clone turned up a few times. The antigen it binds to is not known. Base-call qualities are not available, and no considerably larger clone is one nucleotide away. CDR1 GTSNPN and CDR2 SVGIG were looked up in the germline V gene (reference sequence). From the cysteine up to the phenylalanine, the CDR3 has a length of 14 residues. This entry keeps only the CDR3 DNA: 42 bases, framed from base 1. V is cut by 4 bases and J by 5 bases, and the space between the germline ends is 16 bases. The collaborating institutions used their own protocols to collect whole blood in K2EDTA tubes. For TCRbeta analysis, collaborator samples were shipped as frozen whole blood, as isolated PBMCs, or as DNA extracted from either sample type. The data are from a study of blood T cell repertoires in COVID-19 (dated by TCRdb to the early 2020s). About the study as a whole: Samples from collaborators originated in the United States, Italy and Spain and spanned both the acute and convalescent phases of COVID-19. The prospective study material was composed of cDNA or gDNA derived from T cells, B-cell-depleted T cells, or PBMCs. Deeply sampled blood TCRbeta repertoires from subjects exposed to, actively infected with, or recovered from COVID-19 were included in the dataset. A freely available public database, intended as a resource for researchers studying the immune response to SARS-CoV-2, is where the repertoires were released. Samples were obtained from the ongoing ImmuneRACE study (first 160 participants) and from about 1,300 subjects provided by 6 global collaborators. The sample metadata nearly always contained a de-identified subject ID, COVID-19 status, age in years and sex. HLA class I and class II types, where available, came from metadata supplied by the sample provider rather than from assay-based typing. Broad study findings and their caveats: The quantity of clinical and demographic metadata differed by source and by participant and was supplied without curation.

TCRbeta CDR3 regions were amplified from genomic DNA using the immunoSEQ Assay, a bias-controlled multiplex PCR. In the original analysis: Nucleated cell counts per sample were estimated from amplification of reference gene primers within the assay. Sequence reads were collapsed and filtered to measure the absolute abundance of every unique TCRbeta CDR3 rearrangement. Productive Simpson clonality was computed per sample as the square root of Simpson's diversity index over productive rearrangements. Entries here come from immuneACCESS through TCRdb and include only in-frame sequences with V and J called. Some clones fail to appear in such tables; in the studies checked, an unresolved V gene covers under half of the shortfall, and the cause of the remainder is unknown. Clone size and V and J calls were adopted from that table, with D and trimming inferred from the DNA. The sample data list roughly 120,000 clones, and about 83% of these were observed just once. The ten largest make up about 2% of the sample.

This chain is built from TRBV30 and TRBJ2-3; TRBD2 is a weak D gene call, 7 bases matching. Material: peripheral blood. The sequence derives from a woman aged 50 to 60 with acute or convalescent COVID-19. The CDR3 reads CAWTVAGAIDTQYF. The DNA is as follows: TGTGCCTGGACCGTGGCGGGGGCTATAGATACGCAGTATTTT.